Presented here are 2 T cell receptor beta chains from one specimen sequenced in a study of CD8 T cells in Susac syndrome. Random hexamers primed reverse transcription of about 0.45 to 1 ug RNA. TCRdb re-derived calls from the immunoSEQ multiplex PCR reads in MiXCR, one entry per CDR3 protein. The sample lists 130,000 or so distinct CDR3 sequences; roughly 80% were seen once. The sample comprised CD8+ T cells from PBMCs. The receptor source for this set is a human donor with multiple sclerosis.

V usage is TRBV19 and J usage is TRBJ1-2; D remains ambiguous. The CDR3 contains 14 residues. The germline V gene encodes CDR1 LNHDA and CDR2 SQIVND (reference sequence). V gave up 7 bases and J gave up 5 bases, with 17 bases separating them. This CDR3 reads CASTEDGPRYGYTF. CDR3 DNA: TGTGCCAGTACTGAAGACGGGCCTCGTTATGGCTACACCTTC.

CDR3 region: CASSSLTAGNTIYF. CDR3 coding DNA: TGTGCCAGCAGCAGCCTAACCGCGGGAAACACCATATATTTT. The chain carries TRBV12-3 or TRBV12-4 and TRBJ1-3; no clear D. This CDR3 is built from 14 residues. The V end lost 6 bases, the J end lost 4 bases, and 13 bases lay between the germline ends.